Listed below are T cell receptor beta chains from one sample, sequenced in a study of a mutant IDH1 vaccine in newly diagnosed glioma. These TCRs are of unknown antigen specificity. Clones were read by immunoSEQ multiplex PCR, and TCRdb kept only the in-frame ones, dropping some. The table shows tens of thousands of clones, with roughly four fifths occurring only once. The sequencing here drew on PBMCs, taken from a glioma patient whose treatment included an IDH1 peptide vaccine. These receptors all stem from a man aged 30-40 years with glioma. Each CDR3 is given with its conserved first and last residue. A D gene is named only where the DNA matches it firmly. The size entry is marked missing in some rows and otherwise reads once, few, many or a size class.

v_gene	d_gene	abundance	len	j_gene	CDR3aa	CDR3nt
TRBV2	-	-	17	TRBJ1-2	CASSESPQGLFYYGYTF	TGTGCCAGCAGTGAATCGCCACAGGGTCTTTTTTACTATGGCTACACCTTC
TRBV5-6	-	-	13	TRBJ2-5	CASSPVQGKTQYF	TGTGCCAGCAGCCCTGTCCAGGGGAAGACCCAGTACTTC
TRBV11-3	TRBD1	-	16	TRBJ1-2	CASTWGGGILFYGYTF	TGTGCCAGCACCTGGGGAGGGGGCATACTCTTCTATGGCTACACCTTC
TRBV5-1	-	-	16	TRBJ1-1	CASSLDRGIGGTEAFF	TGCGCCAGCAGCTTGGACCGAGGGATTGGCGGTACTGAAGCTTTCTTT
TRBV5-6	TRBD1	few	16	TRBJ1-1	CASSAYRGGARTEAFF	TGTGCCAGCAGCGCATACAGGGGTGGGGCTCGTACTGAAGCTTTCTTT
TRBV2	-	-	13	TRBJ2-7	CASKVPGSYEQYF	TGTGCCAGCAAAGTACCCGGATCCTACGAGCAGTACTTC
TRBV2	-	-	15	TRBJ1-4	CASSVSTATNEKLFF	TGTGCCAGCAGTGTCTCGACGGCAACTAATGAAAAACTGTTTTTT
TRBV5-4	-	-	12	TRBJ1-1	CASSFPGSEAFF	TGTGCCAGCAGCTTCCCAGGATCTGAAGCTTTCTTT
TRBV6-5	-	-	11	TRBJ1-1	CASSGWHRAFF	TGTGCCAGCTCTGGATGGCATCGGGCTTTCTTT
TRBV7-6	-	once	16	TRBJ1-3	CASSLGVGAVGNTIYF	TGTGCCAGCAGCTTGGGGGTCGGGGCAGTAGGAAACACCATATATTTT
TRBV19	TRBD1	-	16	TRBJ2-2	CASSLRDRGVAGELFF	TGTGCCAGTAGTCTCCGAGACAGGGGGGTTGCCGGGGAGCTGTTTTTT
TRBV28	-	once	12	TRBJ1-1	CASSAGPPGAFF	TGTGCCAGCAGTGCGGGACCTCCCGGGGCTTTCTTT
TRBV6-5	-	-	14	TRBJ2-7	CASTPGLGWYEQYF	TGTGCCAGCACCCCGGGACTGGGGTGGTACGAGCAGTACTTC
TRBV5-1	-	once	14	TRBJ2-5	CASSLAGEWETQYF	TGCGCCAGCAGCTTGGCGGGGGAATGGGAGACCCAGTACTTC
TRBV4-1	TRBD2	-	17	TRBJ2-2	CASSQITSGIVGGELFF	TGCGCCAGCAGCCAGATCACTAGCGGGATAGTCGGCGGGGAGCTGTTTTTT
TRBV27	-	-	13	TRBJ2-7	CASSLPGGHEQYF	TGTGCCAGCAGTTTACCTGGGGGACACGAGCAGTACTTC
TRBV29-1	TRBD2	-	13	TRBJ2-7	CSVELAGGMEQYF	TGCAGCGTCGAACTAGCGGGAGGGATGGAGCAGTACTTC
TRBV7-9	-	-	13	TRBJ2-7	CASSLGATYEQYF	TGTGCCAGCAGCTTGGGTGCTACCTACGAGCAGTACTTC
TRBV12-5	-	once	13	TRBJ1-1	CASGLGSTVEAFF	TGTGCTAGTGGTTTGGGCTCAACCGTTGAAGCTTTCTTT
TRBV2	-	-	12	TRBJ2-1	CASTRDYNEQFF	TGTGCCAGCACCCGGGACTACAATGAGCAGTTCTTC
TRBV14	TRBD2	-	17	TRBJ2-1	CASSQDPWTRMSNEQFF	TGTGCCAGCAGCCAAGATCCCTGGACTAGGATGAGCAATGAGCAGTTCTTC
TRBV11-2	-	once	16	TRBJ1-1	CASSLLRGHGNTEAFF	TGTGCCAGCAGCTTACTCCGGGGCCACGGGAACACTGAAGCTTTCTTT
TRBV30	-	-	14	TRBJ2-6	CAWSDRAGANVLTF	TGTGCCTGGAGTGACCGGGCCGGGGCCAACGTCCTGACTTTC
TRBV19	-	-	14	TRBJ1-2	CASSIGGLIYGYTF	TGTGCCAGTAGTATAGGGGGACTGATCTATGGCTACACCTTC
TRBV10-3	-	-	14	TRBJ1-5	CAISESRGGQPQHF	TGTGCCATCAGTGAGTCAAGGGGAGGTCAGCCCCAGCATTTT
TRBV6-1	TRBD1	-	13	TRBJ1-2	CASRSDRGQGYTF	TGTGCCAGCAGGTCTGACAGGGGACAGGGCTACACCTTC
TRBV29-1	-	-	11	TRBJ2-7	CSVVRGNEQYF	TGCAGCGTTGTGAGAGGGAACGAGCAGTACTTC
TRBV10-3	TRBD2	-	20	TRBJ2-7	CAISELPSGTSGSRTYEQYF	TGTGCCATCAGTGAGCTTCCCTCCGGGACTAGCGGGAGTCGGACCTACGAGCAGTACTTC
TRBV7-6	TRBD1	few	14	TRBJ1-3	CASSPGQGRNTIYF	TGTGCCAGCAGCCCCGGACAGGGTAGAAACACCATATATTTT
TRBV30	-	-	15	TRBJ1-2	CAWTVEKGYDYGYTF	TGTGCCTGGACAGTCGAAAAGGGATACGACTATGGCTACACCTTC
TRBV13	TRBD1	-	14	TRBJ1-2	CASSLRGQNYGYTF	TGTGCCAGCAGCTTAAGGGGGCAGAACTATGGCTACACCTTC
TRBV29-1	-	-	11	TRBJ2-1	CSVGVAREQFF	TGCAGCGTTGGGGTGGCCCGGGAGCAGTTCTTC